This paragraph covers one TCR beta chain sequence. Its antigen remains unidentified. Base qualities are not provided; no much larger clone lies one nucleotide away. The method behind the library was 5' RACE. The run used an Illumina HiSeq 2000. A universal primer binding site was added through template switching, and the final cDNA carried a unique molecular identifier so that TCR cDNA molecules could be counted accurately. Specific primers in the conserved constant-segment region were used to synthesize first-strand cDNA for TCR alpha and beta chains. To control for contamination, every cDNA library was double barcoded, receiving both a SMART-Mk sample barcode and Illumina barcodes. TruSeq adapter sequences, together with Illumina sample barcodes, were added in two successive PCR steps. TCR alpha and beta cDNA libraries were sequenced on the Illumina HiSeq platform with custom primers. Per the original workflow: MiGEC was used to process raw reads and extract unique molecular identifiers, and MiXCR was used to find CDR3 positions. For each individual, recombination models were inferred using an EM algorithm with the repgenHMM and IGoR tools. The analysis of shared clonotypes was done with the tcR package in R, with sharing normalized by the product of cloneset sizes. To study raw recombination without the effects of thymic and clonal selection, out-of-frame nonproductive sequences were analyzed. TCRdb applied fastp at Q25 and MiXCR to the public reads, then kept only in-frame beta chains. Each entry merges the rows of one CDR3 protein and shows their most common DNA and genes. It is TCRdb's table, rather than the study itself, that gives the V and J calls and clone size. This sample gives under 900,000 distinct CDR3 sequences in total; over 9% of them show up just once. In total, the top ten clones hold under 2% of the sample.

The sample originates from a study of identical twins (dated by TCRdb to 2015 to 2016). With regard to the full study: The study deep-sequenced TCR alpha and beta repertoires from monozygotic twins, unrelated adults of various ages and cord blood to test whether fetal clonotypes persist. To rule out contamination, replicate twin experiments were performed at different times with different library preparation protocols. Study-level results and caveats: Because the same donors could not be followed over many years, the conclusions relied on cross-sectional statistical analysis. Fewer insertions were carried by abundant cord blood beta clonotypes; a weaker similar trend was observed in young adult naive repertoires, while no such trend was observed in memory repertoires. Invariant T cells such as MAIT and iNKT could partly confound zero-insertion analyses, though diverse VJ usage argued against this for most clonotypes. In beta out-of-frame sequences, excess twin sharing was weaker, because having fewer shared sequences lowered the signal-to-noise ratio. Out-of-frame TCR alpha sharing in monozygotic twins was systematically underestimated by recombination models, whereas sharing between unrelated individuals was in agreement with the recombination models. Compared with coincidental sharing between unrelated individuals, out-of-frame TCR alpha sequences shared between twins had an excess of sequences with low generation probability.

The CDR3 covers 14 residues, taking in both the cysteine and the phenylalanine. The DNA shown is the 42-base CDR3, in frame from base 1. V loses 5 bases, J loses 1 base, and the germline ends lie 11 bases apart. Only healthy Caucasian donors were included. The twin cohort consisted of three pairs of female monozygotic twins, all aged roughly 18 to 29 years. Peripheral blood mononuclear cells were used as the source from which RNA for TCR libraries was isolated. This sample was also put to use in a study of yellow fever vaccine responses in identical twins. As the second publication notes: According to the authors, in identical twins the way T cells responded to vaccination appeared partly convergent and partly personalized. In identical twins, the study followed T cell clones that responded to the vaccine with precision.

The sequence was obtained from a woman aged 18-30 years in good health. The chain is assembled from TRBV12-3 or TRBV12-4 and TRBJ2-5, with the D segment identity uncertain. The specimen was PBMCs. The base sequence is TGTGCCAGCAGTCCCGATACGATCCAAGAGACCCAGTACTTC. Protein translation: CASSPDTIQETQYF.